This TCR beta chain was identified during a study of cytotoxic CD8 clonotypes in ibrutinib-treated CLL. The sample holds one count of this clone. TCRdb keeps only in-frame clones here, not all; method: immunoSEQ multiplex PCR. This sample has roughly 15,000 clones, with about two thirds found just once. CDR1 KGHSH and CDR2 LQKENI come from the germline V gene. This CDR3 has 15 residues. Unmatched junction bases numbered 6, after V lost 3 bases and J lost 5 bases. The TCR was taken from a human donor with chronic lymphocytic leukemia. Sample: PBMCs, taken before ibrutinib treatment. The gene calls are TRBV18 and TRBJ1-2; 10 nucleotides align to TRBD1. In nucleotides, the CDR3 is TGTGCCAGCTCACCGAAGGACAGGGGGTTGTATGGCTACACCTTC. Residues: CASSPKDRGLYGYTF.